These 14 T cell receptor beta chains were sequenced from one sample in a study of CXCR3 chemokines and chemotherapy response in bladder cancer. MiXCR, run by TCRdb on the PCR reads, gives a single entry per CDR3 protein. This sample has more than 10,000 distinct CDR3 sequences, with around 11% found just once. Sampling was done from a patient whose treatment included neoadjuvant chemotherapy. Source of these receptors: a human donor with bladder cancer that did not respond to neoadjuvant chemotherapy.

This clonotype was counted a few times. This chain connects TRBV20-1 to TRBJ1-2; D is unclear. CDR3 length equals 14 residues. Germline V gives CDR1 DFQATT, CDR2 SNEGSKA (reference sequence). Trimming took off 3 bases at V and 0 bases at J, with 11 bases between the two ends. CDR3 region: CSARQQAPNYGYTF. The CDR3, as DNA: TGCAGTGCTAGGCAGCAGGCACCTAACTATGGCTACACCTTC.

This clonotype came up many times. The CDR3 spells CASIQGQGYGYTF. The CDR3 DNA reads as TGTGCCAGCATTCAGGGACAGGGGTACGGCTACACCTTC. The V call is TRBV12-3 or TRBV12-4, the J call TRBJ1-2; 10 nucleotides line up with TRBD1. V was clipped by 7 bases and J by 8 bases; unmatched bases: 7. The CDR3 is made up of 13 amino acids.

This chain uses TRBV6-5 with TRBJ2-4; TRBD2 agrees at 8 bases. The V segment lost 3 bases and the J segment 1 base; nucleotides outside the gene matches: 2. There are 15 residues in the CDR3. Germline lookup yields CDR1 MNHEY and CDR2 SVGAGI. The CDR3 loop reads CASSYSGKAKNIQYF. CDR3 bases: TGTGCCAGCAGTTATAGCGGGAAGGCCAAAAACATTCAGTACTTC.

In this sample, this clonotype turned up a few times. The chain carries TRBV5-4 and TRBJ1-4; possibly TRBD1 for D (5 bases). Per germline, CDR1 SGHNT and CDR2 YYREEE (reference sequence). Between the trimmed V and J ends, which lost 0 bases and 13 bases, there was a span of 19 bases. The CDR3 runs to 15 residues. The CDR3 region is CASSLDRDLNGGLFF. CDR3 in DNA: TGTGCCAGCAGCTTGGACCGGGACCTAAACGGTGGACTGTTTTTT.

CDR3 sequence: CASSFGSSNQPQHF. The CDR3, as DNA: TGTGCCAGCAGTTTCGGCAGTAGCAATCAGCCCCAGCATTTT. The chain employs TRBV12-3 or TRBV12-4 and TRBJ1-5; no reliable D call. CDR3 size: 14 residues. Trimming stripped 3 bases from V and 0 bases from J, with 6 bases between.

This clonotype was seen repeatedly, ten times or more. V usage is TRBV6-2 or TRBV6-3 and J usage is TRBJ2-1, with D perhaps matching TRBD1 (6 bases). The germline CDR1 and CDR2 sequences are MNHEY and SVGEGT. The CDR3 length is 14 residues. Trimming removed 6 bases at V and 5 bases at J, with 14 bases between. The CDR3 here is CASRGAGEDNEQFF. The CDR3 DNA follows: TGTGCCAGCAGGGGGGCAGGAGAGGACAATGAGCAGTTCTTC.

This clonotype was counted ten times or more. V usage is TRBV18 and J usage is TRBJ1-3, with D perhaps matching TRBD1 (6 bases). CDR3 length equals 18 residues. Between the trimmed V and J ends, which lost 3 bases and 0 bases, there was a span of 18 bases. The germline V gene encodes CDR1 KGHSH and CDR2 LQKENI. The CDR3 bases are TGTGCCAGCTCACCTCTGTCGGGGGACATGAGCTCTGGAAACACCATATATTTT. It specifies CASSPLSGDMSSGNTIYF.

This sequence joins TRBV28 and TRBJ1-4; 8 nucleotides match TRBD1. V lost 7 bases, J lost 1 base, and 8 bases stayed unmatched. The germline CDR1 and CDR2 sequences are MDHEN and SYDVKM. The length of the CDR3 is 16 residues. The CDR3 bases are TGTGCCAGCACCCTAACAGGGGGTAAAACTAATGAAAAACTGTTTTTT. Protein sequence: CASTLTGGKTNEKLFF.

This clonotype has a count of ten or more. This rearrangement joins TRBV19 to TRBJ1-4; 7 bases match TRBD1. Per the germline V gene, CDR1 is LNHDA and CDR2 is SQIVND (reference sequence). V dropped 8 bases and J dropped 5; count of bases not matched to a gene: 8. The CDR3 totals 14 residues. The CDR3 loop reads CASATGEANEKLFF. CDR3 DNA sequence: TGTGCCAGTGCCACAGGGGAGGCCAATGAAAAACTGTTTTTT.

This clonotype was seen at least ten times. CDR3 in amino acids: CASSAGYGYTF. DNA of the CDR3: TGTGCCAGCAGCGCAGGGTATGGCTACACCTTC. The chain is built from TRBV6-5 and TRBJ1-2; possible D gene TRBD1, 5 bases. Between the trimmed V and J ends, which lost 6 bases and 5 bases, there was a span of 7 bases. From germline, CDR1 is MNHEY and CDR2 SVGAGI. This CDR3 spans 11 amino acids.

Many counts were recorded for this clonotype. The chain uses TRBV29-1 and TRBJ2-3; D is undetermined. The CDR3 runs 10 residues. The ends were cut back, 2 bases at V and 7 bases at J, with 4 bases in the middle. Germline V lookup: CDR1 SQVTM, CDR2 ANQGSEA. The CDR3 reads CSVESYTQYF. In nucleotides, the CDR3 is TGCAGCGTTGAATCGTATACGCAGTATTTT.

This clonotype was seen ten or more times. This CDR3 is CASSKGTGLGGELFF. CDR3 nucleotide sequence: TGTGCCAGTAGTAAAGGGACAGGGTTAGGCGGGGAGCTGTTTTTT. The V call is TRBV19, the J call TRBJ2-2; 9 bases are shared with TRBD1. This CDR3 has 15 residues. Trimming removed 4 bases from V and 7 bases from J; junction bases left unmatched: 7. Germline CDR1 reads LNHDA; CDR2 reads SQIVND (reference sequence).

Many counts were recorded for this clonotype. The chain uses TRBV7-9 and TRBJ2-3; the D is unclear. The CDR3 is 15 amino acids. Trimming cost V 6 bases and J 2 bases, with 15 bases left between them. Germline-derived CDR1 and CDR2 are SEHNR and FQNEAQ (reference sequence). The CDR3 region has the DNA TGTGCCAGCAGTAACCCTGCTCTCACCACAGATACGCAGTATTTT. Translation gives CASSNPALTTDTQYF.

Notes on this clonotype: Only one base separates this from a far larger clonotype, so it likely reflects a read error. The chain has TRBV6-1 and TRBJ1-6, with 9 bases that match TRBD1. The CDR3 runs 17 residues. The V gene's germline CDR1 is MNHNS and CDR2 SASEGT. V lost 7 bases and J lost 5; bases outside the gene matches: 12. In DNA, the CDR3 is TGTGCCAGCATGAGACTCAGGGGACAGGGAAATAATTCACCCCTCCACTTT. This translates into CASMRLRGQGNNSPLHF.